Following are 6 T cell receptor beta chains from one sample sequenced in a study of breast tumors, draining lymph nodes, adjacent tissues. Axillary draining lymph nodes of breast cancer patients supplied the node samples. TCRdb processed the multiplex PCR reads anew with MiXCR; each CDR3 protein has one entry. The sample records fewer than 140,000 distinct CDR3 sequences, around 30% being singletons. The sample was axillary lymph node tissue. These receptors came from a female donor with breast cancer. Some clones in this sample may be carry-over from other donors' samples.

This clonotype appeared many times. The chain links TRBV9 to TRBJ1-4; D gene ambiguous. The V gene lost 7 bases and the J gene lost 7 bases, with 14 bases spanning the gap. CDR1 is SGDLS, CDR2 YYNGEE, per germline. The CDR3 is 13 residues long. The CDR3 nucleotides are TGTGCCAGCTCAAGCGTCTTGAGTGAAAAACTGTTTTTT. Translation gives CASSSVLSEKLFF.

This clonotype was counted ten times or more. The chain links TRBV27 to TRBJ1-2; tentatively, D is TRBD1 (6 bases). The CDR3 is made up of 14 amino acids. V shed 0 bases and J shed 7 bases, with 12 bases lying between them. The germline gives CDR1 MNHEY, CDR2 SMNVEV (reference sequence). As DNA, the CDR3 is TGTGCCAGCAGTTTATCGGGGGGGGCATTTGGCTACACCTTC. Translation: CASSLSGGAFGYTF.

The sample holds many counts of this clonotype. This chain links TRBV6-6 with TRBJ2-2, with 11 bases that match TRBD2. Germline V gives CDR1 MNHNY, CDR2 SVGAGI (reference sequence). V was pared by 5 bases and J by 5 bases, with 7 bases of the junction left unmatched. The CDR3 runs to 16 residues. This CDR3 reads CASSPPTSGVTGELFF. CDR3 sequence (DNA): TGTGCCAGCAGTCCGCCGACTAGCGGGGTAACCGGGGAGCTGTTTTTT.

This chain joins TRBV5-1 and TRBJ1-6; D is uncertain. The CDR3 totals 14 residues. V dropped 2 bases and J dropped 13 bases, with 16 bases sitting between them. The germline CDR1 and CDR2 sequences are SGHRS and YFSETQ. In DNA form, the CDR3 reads TGCGCCAGCAGCTTTGAAGATGGACGCTCCCCCCTCCACTTT. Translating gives CASSFEDGRSPLHF.

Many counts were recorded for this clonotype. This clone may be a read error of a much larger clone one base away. As DNA, the CDR3 is TGTGCCAGCAGCTTGTCTAGCACTGGGGCCAACGTCCTGCCTTTC. This codes for CASSLSSTGANVLPF. The chain is built from TRBV7-3 and TRBJ2-6; possibly TRBD1 or TRBD2 for D (5 bases each). Germline CDR1 is SGHTA and CDR2 is FQGTGA. This CDR3 spans 15 amino acids.

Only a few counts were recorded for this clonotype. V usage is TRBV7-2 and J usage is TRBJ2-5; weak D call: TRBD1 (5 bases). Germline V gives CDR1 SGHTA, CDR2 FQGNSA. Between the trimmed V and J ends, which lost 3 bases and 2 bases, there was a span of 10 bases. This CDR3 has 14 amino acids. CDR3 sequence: CASSFGQGQETQYF. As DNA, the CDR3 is TGTGCCAGCAGCTTTGGGCAGGGACAAGAGACCCAGTACTTC.